The 9 T cell receptor beta chains below come from one sample, sequenced in a study of identical twins. TCRdb reprocessed the 5' RACE reads with MiXCR, giving one entry per CDR3 protein. This sample has nearly 900,000 distinct CDR3 sequences, with roughly an eighth found just once. These data were also reused for a study on yellow fever vaccine responses in identical twins.

The sequenced sample consisted of PBMCs. These receptors originate from a woman under 30 in good health.

This CDR3 reads CASRGVRGRALNEQFF. For the CDR3, the DNA is TGTGCCAGCAGGGGGGTGCGCGGGAGGGCCTTGAATGAGCAGTTCTTC. The chain is built from TRBV6-2 or TRBV6-3 and TRBJ2-1, with TRBD2 identical over 9 bases. The V segment lost 6 bases and the J segment 7 bases; nucleotides outside the gene matches: 13. Germline lookup yields CDR1 MNHEY and CDR2 SVGEGT. The CDR3 is 16 amino acids.

Note on this clonotype: At one end the junction does not follow the germline gene, possibly because of a read error. V is TRBV3-1 and J is TRBJ2-7, with 8 bases matching TRBD1. There are 15 residues in the CDR3. From germline, CDR1 is LGHDT and CDR2 YNNKEL (reference sequence). The CDR3 nucleotides read TGTGCCTGCAGCCCTAATAGACAGGGGTACTACGAGCAGTACTTC. Translated, it gives CACSPNRQGYYEQYF.

V and J are TRBV19 and TRBJ1-5; no clear D. The CDR3 sequence is 14 residues long. V was clipped by 4 bases and J by 3 bases, with 10 bases between them. CDR1 is LNHDA, CDR2 SQIVND, per germline (reference sequence). CDR3 sequence (DNA): TGTGCCAGTAGTACTCCACGGACCAATCAGCCCCAGCATTTT. Translation: CASSTPRTNQPQHF. Full variable domain (remainder filled in from reference TRBV19 and TRBJ1-5): DGGITQSPKYLFRKEGQNVTLSCEQNLNHDAMYWYRQDPGQGLRLIYYSQIVNDFQKGDIAEGYSVSREKKESFPLTVTSAQKNPTAFYLCASSTPRTNQPQHFGDGTRLSIL.

V is TRBV5-4 and J is TRBJ2-1, with TRBD2 matching over 10 bases. Germline V CDR1 and CDR2: SGHNT, YYREEE (reference sequence). With 3 bases clipped from V and 6 bases from J, the junction kept 9 bases outside the gene matches. The CDR3 is 16 amino acids. CDR3 in DNA: TGTGCCAGCAGCTCGACTCTAGCGGGAGACCCCAATGAGCAGTTCTTC. This sequence encodes CASSSTLAGDPNEQFF.

This clonotype was picked up a small number of times. J is TRBJ2-5 and V is TRBV24-1, with TRBD1 matching 7 bases. Germline V gene lookup returns CDR1 KGHDR and CDR2 SFDVKD. V was clipped by 9 bases and J by 3 bases; unmatched bases: 6. The CDR3 runs 13 residues. CDR3 DNA sequence: TGTGCCACCCGGGACAGCTTAGAAGAGACCCAGTACTTC. This encodes CATRDSLEETQYF.

This clonotype was seen repeatedly, ten times or more. The chain has TRBV12-3 or TRBV12-4 and TRBJ1-3, with TRBD1 matching over 7 bases. The V gene end was trimmed by 8 bases and the J gene end by 4 bases; junction bases not matched to a gene: 5. This CDR3 is 13 amino acids long. The CDR3 bases are TGTGCCAGCGCGGGACAGCCAGGAAACACCATATATTTT. Protein product: CASAGQPGNTIYF.

In its sample, this clonotype was seen once. The gene calls are TRBV20-1 and TRBJ2-6, with D possibly matching TRBD1 (6 bases). CDR3 length: 14 amino acids. Trimming cost V 4 bases and J 3 bases, with 10 bases left between them. Germline lookup yields CDR1 DFQATT and CDR2 SNEGSKA (reference sequence). Here the CDR3 DNA reads TGCAGTGCTACCACAGGGCTTGGGGCCAACGTCCTGACTTTC. Translation gives CSATTGLGANVLTF.

This clonotype showed up just once. Germline and junction disagree at one end, which may indicate a read error. J is TRBJ2-1 and V is TRBV7-9; D is undetermined. CDR3 length equals 14 residues. The germline V gene encodes CDR1 SEHNR and CDR2 FQNEAQ (reference sequence). The CDR3 nucleotides are TGTGGCAGCAGCTTGTCGAGCTCCTACAATGAGCAGTTCTTC. It encodes CGSSLSSSYNEQFF.

The chain is built from TRBV6-4 and TRBJ2-3, with 10 nucleotides matching TRBD2. The CDR3 has 16 residues. Germline values: CDR1 MRHNA, CDR2 SNTAGT. V trimming: 0 bases; J trimming: 4 bases; junction bases outside the gene matches: 4. CDR3 amino acids: CASSDSPSGSPDTQYF. Here the CDR3 DNA reads TGTGCCAGCAGTGACTCCCCTAGCGGGAGCCCAGATACGCAGTATTTT.